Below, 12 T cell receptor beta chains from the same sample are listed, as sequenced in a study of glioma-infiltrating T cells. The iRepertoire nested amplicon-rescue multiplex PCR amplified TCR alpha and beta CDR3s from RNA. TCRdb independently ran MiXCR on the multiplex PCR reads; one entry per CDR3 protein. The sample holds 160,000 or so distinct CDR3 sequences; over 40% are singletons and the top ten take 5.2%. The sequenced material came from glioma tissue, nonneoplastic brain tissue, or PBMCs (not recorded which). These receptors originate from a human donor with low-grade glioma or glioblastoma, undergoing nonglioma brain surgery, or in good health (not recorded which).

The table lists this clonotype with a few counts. CDR3 bases: TGTGCCAGCAGCCAACAGGGGGCGGACAATGAGCAGTTCTTC. It translates to CASSQQGADNEQFF. The chain recombines TRBV3-1 with TRBJ2-1; 8 nucleotides match TRBD1. The CDR3 is 14 amino acids. V lost 2 bases, J lost 5 bases, and 2 bases stayed unmatched. Germline V lookup: CDR1 LGHDT, CDR2 YNNKEL (reference sequence).

The CDR3 sequence is CASSSFSGELFF. The DNA of the CDR3 is TGTGCCAGCAGTTCATTTTCCGGGGAGCTGTTTTTT. V and J are TRBV12-3 or TRBV12-4 and TRBJ2-2; no definite D call. The V gene lost 4 bases and the J gene lost 6 bases, with 6 bases spanning the gap. This CDR3 contains 12 residues.

The CDR3 DNA follows: TGTGCCAGCAGCCTGCTAGCGGGAGTCTACGAGCAGTACTTC. It yields the protein CASSLLAGVYEQYF. The chain links TRBV14 to TRBJ2-7; 10 nucleotides align to TRBD2. The V gene's germline CDR1 is SGHDN and CDR2 FVKESK. The CDR3 loop spans 14 amino acids. V was pared by 4 bases and J by 3 bases, with 3 bases of the junction left unmatched.

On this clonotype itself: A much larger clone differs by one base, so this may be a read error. Written as DNA, the CDR3 is TGCAGTGCTAGACGATCCCCGGGACTTGAAACCTACGAGCAGTACTTC. The encoded protein is CSARRSPGLETYEQYF. The J gene is TRBJ2-7, the V gene TRBV20-1, with a possible D match to TRBD2 (6 bases). The CDR3 length is 16 residues. Germline CDR1 is DFQATT and CDR2 is SNEGSKA (reference sequence). Deletions cut 2 bases from V and 2 bases from J, with 19 bases between.

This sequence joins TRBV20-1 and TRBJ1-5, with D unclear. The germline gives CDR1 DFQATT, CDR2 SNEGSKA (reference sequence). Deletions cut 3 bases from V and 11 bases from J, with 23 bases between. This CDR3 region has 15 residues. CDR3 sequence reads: CSASPDWMGDKTQHF. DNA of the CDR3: TGCAGTGCTAGTCCGGACTGGATGGGTGATAAGACCCAGCATTTT.

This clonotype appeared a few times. The CDR3 here is CASSRRDGGTEAFF. The CDR3 DNA follows: TGTGCCAGCTCCCGGAGGGACGGAGGCACTGAAGCTTTCTTT. V usage is TRBV7-9 and J usage is TRBJ1-1; D is perhaps TRBD1 (5 bases). With 8 bases removed from V and 4 bases from J, the gap between germline ends came to 17 bases. The CDR3 sequence is 14 residues long. CDR1 and CDR2 (germline): SEHNR, FQNEAQ (reference sequence).

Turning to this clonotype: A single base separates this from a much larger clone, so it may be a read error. CDR3 coding DNA: TGTGCCAGTAGTCTCCGGACAGGCTTAAGCACTGAAGCTCTCTTT. Amino acid sequence: CASSLRTGLSTEALF. This chain connects TRBV19 to TRBJ1-1; 7 bases are shared with TRBD1. There are 15 residues in the CDR3. The V gene's germline CDR1 is LNHDA and CDR2 SQIVND (reference sequence).

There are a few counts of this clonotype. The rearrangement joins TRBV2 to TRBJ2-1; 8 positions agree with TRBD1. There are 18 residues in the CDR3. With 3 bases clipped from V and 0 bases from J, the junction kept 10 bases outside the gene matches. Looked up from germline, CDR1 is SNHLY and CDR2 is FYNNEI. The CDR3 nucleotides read TGTGCCAGCAGTGATACAATACAGGGGGTGAGCTCCTACAATGAGCAGTTCTTC. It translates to CASSDTIQGVSSYNEQFF.

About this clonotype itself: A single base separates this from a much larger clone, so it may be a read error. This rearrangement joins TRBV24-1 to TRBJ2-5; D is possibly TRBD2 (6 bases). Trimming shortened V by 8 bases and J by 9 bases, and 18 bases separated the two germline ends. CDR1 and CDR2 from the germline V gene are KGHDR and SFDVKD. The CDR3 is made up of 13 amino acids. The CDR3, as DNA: TGTGCCACCACCGAGGAGGGAGTCGAGGCCCAGTACTTC. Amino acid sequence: CATTEEGVEAQYF.

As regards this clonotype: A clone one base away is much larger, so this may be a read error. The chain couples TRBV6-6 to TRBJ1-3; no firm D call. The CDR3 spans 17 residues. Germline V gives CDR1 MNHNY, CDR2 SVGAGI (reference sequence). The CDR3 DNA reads TGTGCCAGCAGTTCCAGAGCCGGTTCTGGATCTGGAAACAACATATATTTT. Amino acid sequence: CASSSRAGSGSGNNIYF.

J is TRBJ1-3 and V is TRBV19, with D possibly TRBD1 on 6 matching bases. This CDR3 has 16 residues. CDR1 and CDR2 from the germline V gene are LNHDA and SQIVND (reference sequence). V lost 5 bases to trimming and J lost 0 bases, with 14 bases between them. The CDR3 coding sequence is TGTGCCAGTAGTTCTCTTCCGGGACACTCTGGAAACACCATATATTTT. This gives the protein CASSSLPGHSGNTIYF.

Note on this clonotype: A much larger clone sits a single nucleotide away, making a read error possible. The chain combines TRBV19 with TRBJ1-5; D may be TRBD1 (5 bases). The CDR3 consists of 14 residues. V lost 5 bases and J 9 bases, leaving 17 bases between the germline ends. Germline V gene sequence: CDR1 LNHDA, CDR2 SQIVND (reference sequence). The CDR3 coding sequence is TGTGCCAGTAGTCTTGGAACGGGGGGAAGGCCCCAGCATTTT. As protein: CASSLGTGGRPQHF.